This entry lists 30 T cell receptor beta chains sequenced from one sample in a study of chemoradiotherapy in HPV16-positive cancers. Only in-frame clones appear in the TCRdb table, and some are missing; sequencing was by immunoSEQ multiplex PCR. There are about 7,800 clones in the sample; 55% to 75% occur only once, and 31% lies in the top ten. This material was acquired from a patient who underwent chemoradiotherapy. All receptors derive from a human donor with HPV-associated anogenital cancer.

This clone appeared a few times. The rearrangement uses TRBV30 and TRBJ1-2; D call uncertain. The V end was cut by 3 bases, the J end by 8 bases, with 10 bases between. Germline V CDR1 and CDR2: GTSNPN, SVGIG (reference sequence). CDR3 size: 11 residues. CDR3 loop: CAWSVLRGYTF. The CDR3 DNA is TGTGCCTGGAGCGTCCTAAGGGGCTACACCTTC.

The chain combines TRBV7-9 with TRBJ2-4, with 7 positions matching TRBD2. CDR1 and CDR2 (germline): SEHNR, FQNEAQ (reference sequence). V dropped 7 bases and J dropped 2; count of bases not matched to a gene: 5. The CDR3 consists of 14 residues. The CDR3 sequence: CASTREAPKNIQYF. The CDR3 DNA follows: TGTGCCAGCACCCGGGAGGCGCCCAAAAACATTCAGTACTTC.

The chain joins TRBV10-1 to TRBJ1-5; D remains unclear. The CDR3 spans 15 residues. The ends were cut back, 4 bases at V and 0 bases at J, with 10 bases in the middle. Per germline, CDR1 WNHNN and CDR2 SYGVQD (reference sequence). CDR3 loop: CASSGRPLSNQPQHF. For the CDR3, the DNA is TGCGCCAGCAGTGGCAGACCGCTTAGCAATCAGCCCCAGCATTTT.

V and J are TRBV7-9 and TRBJ2-7; 8 nucleotides align to TRBD2. CDR1 and CDR2 (germline): SEHNR, FQNEAQ (reference sequence). V was pared by 5 bases and J by 3 bases, with 3 bases of the junction left unmatched. This CDR3 contains 13 residues. The CDR3 loop is CASSTAGGYEQYF. The CDR3 DNA follows: TGTGCCAGCAGCACGGCGGGAGGCTACGAGCAGTACTTC.

This clone was observed a single time. The chain is built from TRBV4-1 and TRBJ2-2; 12 bases line up with TRBD2. CDR3 length: 19 amino acids. V was clipped by 0 bases and J by 1 base; unmatched bases: 6. Germline V gene data show CDR1 as MGHRA and CDR2 as YSYEKL. The CDR3 bases are TGCGCCAGCAGCCAAGAACGCCTAGCGGGAGGGAAGAACACCGGGGAGCTGTTTTTT. It yields the protein CASSQERLAGGKNTGELFF.

This clone occurred a few times. This chain links TRBV11-2 with TRBJ2-3; D is unresolved. Trimming cost V 5 bases and J 4 bases, with 10 bases left between them. The CDR3 loop spans 13 amino acids. CDR1 and CDR2 from the germline V gene are SGHAT and FQNNGV. The CDR3, as DNA: TGTGCCAGCAGCCTGAATGCCGCAGATACGCAGTATTTT. Translation: CASSLNAADTQYF. Together with reference TRBV11-2 and TRBJ2-3, the CDR3 gives the full variable domain: EAGVAQSPRYKIIEKRQSVAFWCNPISGHATLYWYQQILGQGPKLLIQFQNNGVVDDSQLPKDRFSAERLKGVDSTLKIQPAKLEDSAVYLCASSLNAADTQYFGPGTRLTVL.

A few counts support this clone. The chain couples TRBV7-8 to TRBJ1-2; the D gene is possibly TRBD1 (6 bases). The germline gives CDR1 SGHVS, CDR2 FQNEAQ. V was pared by 4 bases and J by 2 bases, with 11 bases between. CDR3 length equals 14 residues. The CDR3 protein is CASSSRQANYGYTF. The CDR3 coding sequence is TGTGCCAGCAGCTCACGACAGGCCAACTATGGCTACACCTTC.

The V gene is TRBV6-1, the J gene TRBJ1-6; D uncertain. The germline V and J ends were trimmed by 2 bases and 0 bases, with 20 bases remaining between them. The CDR3 loop spans 20 amino acids. Germline CDR1 and CDR2: MNHNS and SASEGT. CDR3 in amino acids: CASSENFRPRRSSYNSPLHF. DNA for the CDR3: TGTGCCAGCAGTGAAAATTTCAGACCCCGGAGGAGCTCCTATAATTCACCCCTCCACTTT.

The chain carries TRBV11-3 and TRBJ1-4, with D maybe TRBD1 (5 bases). The CDR3 length is 16 residues. Germline V gene lookup returns CDR1 SGHNT and CDR2 YENEEA. Between the trimmed V and J ends, which lost 0 bases and 7 bases, there was a span of 15 bases. Here the CDR3 DNA reads TGTGCCAGCAGCTTAGATAGGGGACGGACGTTTGAAAAACTGTTTTTT. Protein: CASSLDRGRTFEKLFF.

This rearrangement joins TRBV5-1 to TRBJ2-3; D gene unclear. Germline values: CDR1 SGHRS, CDR2 YFSETQ. V was clipped by 1 base and J by 1 base, with 19 bases between them. The CDR3 totals 18 residues. CDR3 in amino acids: CASSLWPLRETGTDTQYF. DNA of the CDR3: TGCGCCAGCAGCTTGTGGCCCCTGAGAGAGACTGGCACAGATACGCAGTATTTT.

The chain uses TRBV19 and TRBJ2-7; TRBD2 is a possible D gene (5 bases). Trimming removed 2 bases at V and 2 bases at J, with 19 bases between. The CDR3 covers 17 residues. The germline V gene encodes CDR1 LNHDA and CDR2 SQIVND (reference sequence). CDR3 in amino acids: CASSIILGPPSPYEQYF. The CDR3 DNA reads as TGTGCCAGTAGTATAATATTGGGCCCCCCTAGCCCCTACGAGCAGTACTTC.

This sequence joins TRBV15 and TRBJ2-6; 9 nucleotides align to TRBD2. CDR3 size: 23 residues. The J segment lost 0 bases and the V segment lost 5 bases, leaving 23 bases of the junction unmatched. Germline values: CDR1 LNHNV, CDR2 YYDKDF (reference sequence). CDR3 in amino acids: CATSSQSYLAGLPPSSGANVLTF. The CDR3 nucleotides are TGTGCCACCAGCTCCCAGTCGTATCTAGCGGGGTTACCCCCAAGCTCTGGGGCCAACGTCCTGACTTTC.

The chain links TRBV30 to TRBJ1-1; the D gene is possibly TRBD1 (5 bases). V gave up 6 bases and J gave up 1 base, with 6 bases separating them. Looked up from germline, CDR1 is GTSNPN and CDR2 is SVGIG (reference sequence). CDR3 length equals 11 residues. The CDR3 DNA follows: TGTGCCTGCAGGGAGAACACTGAAGCTTTCTTT. Amino acid sequence: CACRENTEAFF. The whole variable domain, remainder taken from reference TRBV30 and TRBJ1-1, is SQTIHQWPATLVQPVGSPLSLECTVEGTSNPNLYWYRQAAGRGLQLLFYSVGIGQISSEVPQNLSASRPQDRQFILSSKKLLLSDSGFYLCACRENTEAFFGQGTRLTVV.

The chain couples TRBV6-5 to TRBJ1-2, with a tentative D call TRBD1 (6 bases). Germline CDR1 MNHEY, CDR2 SVGAGI. CDR3 length: 16 amino acids. V was trimmed by 4 bases and J by 8 bases, leaving 23 bases between them. CDR3 DNA: TGTGCCAGCAGTTCTCGCAGGGGTGTCATGTTGGGGGGCTACACCTTC. Protein sequence: CASSSRRGVMLGGYTF.

This chain joins TRBV28 and TRBJ1-5, with no clear D. V lost 3 bases and J lost 9, with 3 bases in between. Germline V gives CDR1 MDHEN, CDR2 SYDVKM. This CDR3 is 10 amino acids long. The CDR3 region is CASSFRPQHF. DNA for the CDR3: TGTGCCAGCAGTTTCCGGCCCCAGCATTTT.

This chain joins TRBV18 and TRBJ1-3, with D tentatively TRBD1 (6 bases). With 6 bases removed from V and 1 base from J, the gap between germline ends came to 16 bases. The CDR3 is 16 amino acids. Germline V gene sequence: CDR1 KGHSH, CDR2 LQKENI. The CDR3 reads CASSHRVGTSGNTIYF. CDR3 bases: TGTGCCAGCTCCCACAGGGTTGGCACTTCTGGAAACACCATATATTTT. Full variable domain (outside the CDR3, taken from reference TRBV18 and TRBJ1-3): NAGVMQNPRHLVRRRGQEARLRCSPMKGHSHVYWYRQLPEEGLKFMVYLQKENIIDESGMPKERFSAEFPKEGPSILRIQQVVRGDSAAYFCASSHRVGTSGNTIYFGEGSWLTVV.

The J gene is TRBJ1-2, the V gene TRBV7-9; perhaps TRBD1 as D (5 bases). This CDR3 contains 11 residues. Germline CDR1 is SEHNR and CDR2 is FQNEAQ (reference sequence). CDR3 bases: TGTGCGTTTGAGGGGTTCTATGGCTACACCTTC. Amino acid sequence: CAFEGFYGYTF.

This clone has just a few counts. The chain uses TRBV13 and TRBJ2-1; the match to TRBD2 covers 13 bases. Germline CDR1 and CDR2: PRHDT and FYEKMQ (reference sequence). This CDR3 is 17 amino acids long. V trimming: 5 bases; J trimming: 8 bases; junction bases outside the gene matches: 12. The CDR3 loop is CASSARLAGGRAYEQFF. In DNA form, the CDR3 reads TGTGCCAGCAGCGCGCGACTAGCGGGGGGCCGGGCCTATGAGCAGTTCTTC.

The chain recombines TRBV7-9 with TRBJ1-1; D may be TRBD1 (5 bases). This CDR3 region has 14 residues. CDR1 is SEHNR, CDR2 FQNEAQ, per germline (reference sequence). V lost 5 bases, J lost 4 bases, and 14 bases lay in between. CDR3 in DNA: TGTGCCAGCAGCACCCCCTGGGGCGGCACTGAAGCTTTCTTT. This sequence encodes CASSTPWGGTEAFF.

This clone has only a few counts. V usage is TRBV7-2 and J usage is TRBJ1-3; D not resolved. Germline assignment: CDR1 SGHTA and CDR2 FQGNSA. Deletions cut 4 bases from V and 0 bases from J, with 7 bases between. This CDR3 region has 14 residues. The CDR3 bases are TGTGCCAGCAGCTGGGATCTCTCTGGAAACACCATATATTTT. This encodes CASSWDLSGNTIYF.

V and J are TRBV9 and TRBJ1-5; 7 bases match TRBD1. The CDR3 sequence is 13 residues long. The germline CDR1 and CDR2 sequences are SGDLS and YYNGEE. After removal of 3 bases from V and 7 bases from J, the junction contained 4 bases not matched to a gene. The CDR3 protein is CASSEGAGQPQHF. The CDR3 nucleotides are TGTGCCAGCAGCGAGGGGGCGGGGCAGCCCCAGCATTTT.

This clone was counted only a few times. The genes are TRBV7-2 and TRBJ1-1; 7 bases line up with TRBD1. Trimming at V came to 5 bases and at J to 0 bases, leaving 6 bases not matched to a gene. This CDR3 has 15 residues. Germline values: CDR1 SGHTA, CDR2 FQGNSA. The CDR3 spells CASSGGGGVNTEAFF. The CDR3 bases are TGTGCCAGCAGCGGGGGAGGGGGCGTGAACACTGAAGCTTTCTTT.

The rearrangement joins TRBV7-2 to TRBJ2-3, with D perhaps TRBD2 (6 bases). Germline-derived CDR1 and CDR2 are SGHTA and FQGNSA. The germline V and J ends were trimmed by 5 bases and 5 bases, with 11 bases remaining between them. The CDR3 sequence is 13 residues long. CDR3 in DNA: TGTGCCAGCAGCCGGACTATTCAAGATACGCAGTATTTT. It codes for CASSRTIQDTQYF.

The J gene is TRBJ1-1, the V gene TRBV7-2; D gene uncertain. Germline values: CDR1 SGHTA, CDR2 FQGNSA. This CDR3 spans 13 amino acids. V lost 5 bases to trimming and J lost 1 base, with 8 bases between them. CDR3 protein: CASSTGSNTEAFF. Written as DNA, the CDR3 is TGTGCCAGCAGCACGGGGTCGAACACTGAAGCTTTCTTT.

This clone was observed a few times. The chain carries TRBV27 and TRBJ2-1, with TRBD2 identical over 10 bases. The germline V gene has CDR1 MNHEY and CDR2 SMNVEV (reference sequence). J was trimmed by 3 bases and V by 6 bases; bases with no gene match: 2. There are 14 residues in the CDR3. CDR3 coding DNA: TGTGCCAGCAGGTCTAGCGGGGGCTACAATGAGCAGTTCTTC. Protein: CASRSSGGYNEQFF.

The chain is built from TRBV28 and TRBJ2-7; the D gene is possibly TRBD1 (6 bases). The CDR3 extends over 14 amino acids. V lost 6 bases to trimming and J lost 2 bases, with 14 bases between them. Germline CDR1 reads MDHEN; CDR2 reads SYDVKM. CDR3 bases: TGTGCCAGCAGGAAAGAAGGGGGTGCCTACGAGCAGTACGTC. It encodes CASRKEGGAYEQYV.

Turning to this clone: Other DNA variants within this sample encode the same CDR3. The chain employs TRBV6-5 and TRBJ2-5, with D perhaps TRBD2 (6 bases). The CDR3 is made up of 13 amino acids. Germline V gene lookup returns CDR1 MNHEY and CDR2 SVGAGI. Trimming removed 6 bases from V and 5 bases from J, with 13 bases in between. The CDR3 spells CASRPWGVETQYF. The DNA of the CDR3 is TGTGCCAGCAGACCTTGGGGGGTGGAGACCCAGTACTTC.

This clone was counted between two and nine times. The chain has TRBV2 and TRBJ2-7; D is unresolved. Germline loops: CDR1 SNHLY, CDR2 FYNNEI. V lost 4 bases to trimming and J lost 7 bases, with 8 bases between them. The CDR3 is 11 residues long. Written as DNA, the CDR3 is TGTGCCAGCAGTGGCCCAGAGGAGCAGTACGTC. Translated, it gives CASSGPEEQYV.

The chain joins TRBV13 to TRBJ2-5; 14 nucleotides agree with TRBD2. V gave up 5 bases and J gave up 5 bases; unmatched junction bases: 1. The CDR3 loop spans 14 amino acids. Germline assignment: CDR1 PRHDT and CDR2 FYEKMQ (reference sequence). CDR3 protein: CASSRLAGGETQYF. The CDR3 bases are TGTGCCAGCAGCCGACTAGCGGGGGGGGAGACCCAGTACTTC.

The chain employs TRBV7-9 and TRBJ2-3; a possible D gene is TRBD2 (6 bases). V lost 6 bases and J 6 bases, leaving 19 bases between the germline ends. Germline V gene sequence: CDR1 SEHNR, CDR2 FQNEAQ (reference sequence). The CDR3 runs to 15 residues. The CDR3 region has the DNA TGTGCCAGCAGGTCCCGGGAGAAGCGTTGGGATACGCAGTATTTT. Translation: CASRSREKRWDTQYF.